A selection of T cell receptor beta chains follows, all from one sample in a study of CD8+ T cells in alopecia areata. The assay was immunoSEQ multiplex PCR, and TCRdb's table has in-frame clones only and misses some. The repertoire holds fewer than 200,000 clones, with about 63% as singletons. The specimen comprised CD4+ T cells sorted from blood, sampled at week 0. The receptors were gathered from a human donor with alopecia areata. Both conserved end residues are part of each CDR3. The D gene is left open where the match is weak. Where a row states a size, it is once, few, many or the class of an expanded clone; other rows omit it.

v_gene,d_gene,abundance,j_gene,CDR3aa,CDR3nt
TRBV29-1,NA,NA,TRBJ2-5,CSVGTTPQGETQYF,TGCAGCGTTGGCACCACCCCCCAAGGGGAGACCCAGTACTTC
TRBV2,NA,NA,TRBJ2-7,CASSESPTYEQYF,TGTGCCAGCAGTGAAAGTCCTACCTACGAGCAGTACTTC
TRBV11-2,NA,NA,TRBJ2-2,CASSSGLTGELFF,TGTGCCAGCAGCTCCGGACTAACCGGGGAGCTGTTTTTT
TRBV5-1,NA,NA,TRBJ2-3,CASSWDISTDTQYF,TGCGCCAGCAGCTGGGACATTAGCACAGATACGCAGTATTTT
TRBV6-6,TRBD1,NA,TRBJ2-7,CASSADRANEQYF,TGTGCCAGCAGTGCCGACAGGGCGAACGAGCAGTACTTC
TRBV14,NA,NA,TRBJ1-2,CASSQPPGGGYTF,TGTGCCAGCAGCCAACCGCCTGGGGGCGGCTACACCTTC
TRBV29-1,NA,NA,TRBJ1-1,CSVTPRKGTEAFF,TGCAGCGTAACCCCGAGAAAGGGGACTGAAGCTTTCTTT
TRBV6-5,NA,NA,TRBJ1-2,CASSYWGRSGYTF,TGTGCCAGCAGTTACTGGGGTCGAAGCGGCTACACCTTC
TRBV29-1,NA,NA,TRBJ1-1,CSVDLDTEAFF,TGCAGCGTTGACCTCGATACTGAAGCTTTCTTT
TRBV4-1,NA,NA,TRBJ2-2,CASSPGPSGVRGTGELFF,TGCGCCAGCAGCCCCGGACCTTCGGGAGTGCGAGGCACCGGGGAGCTGTTTTTT
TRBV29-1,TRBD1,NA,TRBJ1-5,CSVGTGTGNQPQHF,TGCAGCGTGGGAACCGGGACAGGGAATCAGCCCCAGCATTTT
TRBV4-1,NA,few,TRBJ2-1,CASSQDRSSLSSYNEQFF,TGCGCCAGCAGCCAAGATCGGTCCAGCCTTAGCTCCTACAATGAGCAGTTCTTC
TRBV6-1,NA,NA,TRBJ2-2,CASRGHLNTGELFF,TGTGCCAGCAGAGGACACCTCAACACCGGGGAGCTGTTTTTT
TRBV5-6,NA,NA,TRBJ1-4,CASRRQDTTPYF,TGTGCCAGCAGACGACAGGACACAACGCCCTACTTT
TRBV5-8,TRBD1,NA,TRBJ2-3,CASSLSGGTQYF,TGTGCCAGCAGCTTGTCAGGGGGTACGCAGTATTTT
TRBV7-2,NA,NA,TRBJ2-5,CASSLATYKETQYF,TGTGCCAGCAGCTTAGCCACGTACAAAGAGACCCAGTACTTC
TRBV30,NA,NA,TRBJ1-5,CAWSRGSNQPQHF,TGTGCCTGGAGCCGGGGAAGCAATCAGCCCCAGCATTTT
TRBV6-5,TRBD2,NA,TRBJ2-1,CASISLGGDNEQFF,TGTGCCAGCATTTCCCTCGGGGGGGATAATGAGCAGTTCTTC
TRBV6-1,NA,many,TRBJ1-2,CASSEAAGVPSYGYTF,TGTGCCAGCAGTGAAGCGGCAGGGGTCCCCTCCTATGGCTACACCTTC
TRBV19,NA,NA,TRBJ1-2,CASSVDITNYGYTF,TGTGCCAGTAGTGTCGACATTACTAACTATGGCTACACCTTC
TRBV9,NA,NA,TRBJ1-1,CASSTSGDVGTEAFF,TGTGCCAGCAGCACCTCAGGGGATGTGGGCACTGAAGCTTTCTTT
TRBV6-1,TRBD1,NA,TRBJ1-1,CASQQGGWTEAFF,TGTGCCAGCCAACAGGGGGGGTGGACTGAAGCTTTCTTT
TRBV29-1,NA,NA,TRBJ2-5,CSVQGLYQETQYF,TGCAGCGTTCAGGGACTGTACCAAGAGACCCAGTACTTC
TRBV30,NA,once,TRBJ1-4,CAWGTGVNEKLFF,TGTGCCTGGGGGACTGGGGTTAATGAAAAACTGTTTTTT
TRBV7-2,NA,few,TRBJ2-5,CASSRGRETQYF,TGTGCCAGCAGCCGGGGGAGGGAGACCCAGTACTTC
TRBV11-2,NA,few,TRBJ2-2,CASSLVVLGGELFF,TGTGCCAGCAGCTTAGTCGTCCTAGGGGGGGAGCTGTTTTTT
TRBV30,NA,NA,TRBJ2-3,CAWKRSGTQYF,TGTGCCTGGAAACGATCTGGTACGCAGTATTTT
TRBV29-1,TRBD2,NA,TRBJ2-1,CSAPGGDPRNEQFF,TGCAGCGCTCCCGGGGGGGATCCAAGGAATGAGCAGTTCTTC
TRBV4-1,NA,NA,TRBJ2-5,CASSPLMYQETQYF,TGCGCCAGCAGCCCCCTTATGTACCAAGAGACCCAGTACTTC
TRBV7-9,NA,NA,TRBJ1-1,CASSLYRATNTEAFF,TGTGCCAGCAGCCTCTACCGGGCCACGAACACTGAAGCTTTCTTT
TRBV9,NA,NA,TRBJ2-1,CASSVRGEQFF,TGTGCCAGCAGCGTACGAGGGGAGCAGTTCTTC
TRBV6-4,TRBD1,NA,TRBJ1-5,CASTLRDRGCQPQHF,TGTGCCAGCACCCTGAGGGACAGGGGATGTCAGCCCCAGCATTTT
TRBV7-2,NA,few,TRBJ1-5,CASSVDRINQPQHF,TGTGCCAGCAGCGTAGACAGGATCAATCAGCCCCAGCATTTT
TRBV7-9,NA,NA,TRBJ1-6,CASSHPGAQPLHF,TGTGCCAGCAGCCACCCAGGGGCGCAGCCCCTCCACTTT
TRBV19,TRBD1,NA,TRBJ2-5,CASSTTGMETQYF,TGTGCCAGTAGTACGACAGGGATGGAGACCCAGTACTTC
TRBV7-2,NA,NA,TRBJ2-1,CASSLAAREGGYEQFF,TGTGCCAGCAGCTTAGCCGCTCGGGAAGGAGGGTATGAGCAGTTCTTC
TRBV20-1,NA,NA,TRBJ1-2,CSAAQGRGYTF,TGCAGTGCCGCCCAGGGACGTGGCTACACCTTC
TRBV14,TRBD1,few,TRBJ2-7,CASSQDLDRDGSEQYF,TGTGCCAGCAGCCAAGATCTGGACAGGGACGGTTCCGAGCAGTACTTC
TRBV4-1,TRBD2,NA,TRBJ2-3,CASSQDGAGGLGDTQYF,TGCGCCAGCAGCCAAGACGGAGCGGGGGGGCTTGGAGATACGCAGTATTTT
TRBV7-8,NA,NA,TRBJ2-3,CASSLAGASTDTQYF,TGTGCCAGCAGCTTGGCTGGGGCAAGCACAGATACGCAGTATTTT
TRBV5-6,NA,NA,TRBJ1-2,CASSETGTFSYGYTF,TGTGCCAGCAGCGAAACAGGGACTTTTAGCTATGGCTACACCTTC
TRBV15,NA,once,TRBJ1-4,CATSRDQYGVTAANEKLFF,TGTGCCACCAGCAGAGATCAGTATGGGGTAACAGCAGCTAATGAAAAACTGTTTTTT
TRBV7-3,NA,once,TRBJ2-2,CASSRGPAKGELFF,TGTGCCAGCAGCCGTGGGCCCGCAAAAGGGGAGCTGTTTTTT
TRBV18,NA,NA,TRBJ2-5,CASSRNREKTQYF,TGTGCCAGCTCACGGAACCGAGAGAAGACCCAGTACTTC
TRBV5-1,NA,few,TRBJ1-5,CASSLELCRQPQHF,TGCGCCAGCAGCTTGGAGTTGTGCAGACAGCCCCAGCATTTT
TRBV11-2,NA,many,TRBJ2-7,CASSNTGIEQYF,TGTGCCAGCAGCAATACAGGGATCGAGCAGTACTTC
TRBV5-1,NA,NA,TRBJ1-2,CASSLDDGRRYGYTF,TGCGCCAGCAGCTTGGACGACGGCCGGCGCTATGGCTACACCTTC
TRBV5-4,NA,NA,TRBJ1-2,CASSLESLRVTNYGYTF,TGTGCCAGCAGCTTGGAAAGTTTAAGGGTAACTAACTATGGCTACACCTTC
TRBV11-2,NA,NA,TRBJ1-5,CASSLARYSPQHF,TGTGCCAGCAGCTTAGCGCGGTATTCGCCCCAGCATTTT
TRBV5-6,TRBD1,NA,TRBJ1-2,CASSPTGDGYTF,TGTGCCAGCAGCCCGACAGGGGATGGCTACACCTTC
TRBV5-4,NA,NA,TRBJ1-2,CASSPKTGRESYTF,TGTGCCAGCAGTCCTAAGACAGGAAGAGAGAGCTACACCTTC
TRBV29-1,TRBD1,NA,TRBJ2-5,CSGLTGIRETQYF,TGCAGCGGTTTGACAGGGATCAGAGAGACCCAGTACTTC
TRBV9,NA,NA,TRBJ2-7,CASSAGLHAYEQYF,TGTGCCAGCAGCGCCGGACTCCATGCCTACGAGCAGTACTTC
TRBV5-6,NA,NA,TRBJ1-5,CASSLRPEGPQHF,TGTGCCAGCAGCTTGCGACCCGAAGGGCCCCAGCATTTT
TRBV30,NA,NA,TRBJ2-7,CAWTVGGQQYF,TGTGCCTGGACGGTTGGGGGCCAGCAGTACTTC
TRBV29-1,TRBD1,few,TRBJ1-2,CSVAGQYYGYTF,TGCAGCGTTGCGGGACAGTACTATGGCTACACCTTC
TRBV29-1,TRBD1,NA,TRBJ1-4,CSVVEGAHPQGADEKLFF,TGCAGCGTTGTAGAGGGGGCCCACCCACAGGGGGCAGATGAAAAACTGTTTTTT
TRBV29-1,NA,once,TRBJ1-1,CSVEAHLVAEAFF,TGCAGCGTTGAAGCCCACTTGGTGGCTGAAGCTTTCTTT
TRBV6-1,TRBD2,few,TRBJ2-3,CASRMSGGGADTQYF,TGTGCCAGCAGGATGAGCGGGGGGGGTGCAGATACGCAGTATTTT
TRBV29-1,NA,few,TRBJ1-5,CSVGGGPNQPQHF,TGCAGCGTCGGAGGGGGGCCCAATCAGCCCCAGCATTTT